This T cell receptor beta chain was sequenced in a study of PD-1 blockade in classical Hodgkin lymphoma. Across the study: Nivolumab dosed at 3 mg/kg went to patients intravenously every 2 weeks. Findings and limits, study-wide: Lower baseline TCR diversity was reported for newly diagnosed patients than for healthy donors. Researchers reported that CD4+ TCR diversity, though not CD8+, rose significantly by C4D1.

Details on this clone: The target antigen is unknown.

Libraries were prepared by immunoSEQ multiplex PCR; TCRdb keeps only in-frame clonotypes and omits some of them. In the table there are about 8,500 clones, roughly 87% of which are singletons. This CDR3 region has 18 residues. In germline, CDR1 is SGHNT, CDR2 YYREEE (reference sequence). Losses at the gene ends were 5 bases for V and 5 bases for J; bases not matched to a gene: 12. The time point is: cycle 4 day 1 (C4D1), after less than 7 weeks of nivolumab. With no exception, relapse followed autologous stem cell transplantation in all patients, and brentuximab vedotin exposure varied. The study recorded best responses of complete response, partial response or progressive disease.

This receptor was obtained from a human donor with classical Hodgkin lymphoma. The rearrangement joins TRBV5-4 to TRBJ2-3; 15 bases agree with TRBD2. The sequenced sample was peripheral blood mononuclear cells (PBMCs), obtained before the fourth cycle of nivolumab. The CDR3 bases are TGTGCCAGCAGGGCTGGACTAGCGGGAGGGCCAGCGGGAGATACGCAGTATTTT. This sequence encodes CASRAGLAGGPAGDTQYF.